This T cell receptor (beta chain) is drawn from a study of blood T cell repertoires in COVID-19. TCRdb keeps only in-frame clones here, not all; method: immunoSEQ multiplex PCR. Seen here are tens of thousands of clones, roughly 91% observed once, and the top ten hold about 9%. Between the trimmed V and J ends, which lost 3 bases and 4 bases, there was a span of 18 bases. This CDR3 comprises 16 residues. Germline values: CDR1 MDHEN, CDR2 SYDVKM. The rearrangement uses TRBV28 and TRBJ1-1; weak D call: TRBD1 (6 bases). Specimen: peripheral blood. This sequence originates from a human donor in a cohort sampled during active COVID-19. The CDR3 DNA reads TGTGCCAGCAGTTTCTCGGGCAGGGGATTGAGCACTGAAGCTTTCTTT. Translation gives CASSFSGRGLSTEAFF.